The 9 T cell receptor beta chains below all came from one sample that was sequenced in a study of shared clonotypes between healthy human individuals. Repertoires were generated with immunoSEQ multiplex PCR, while TCRdb's copy carries only in-frame clones and drops some. The data contain fewer than 550,000 clones, 60% to 80% of them seen just once; the ten biggest clones take up around 13%. Sequencing used PBMCs. The receptors come from a woman aged 40 to 50 in good health. Some clones in this sample may be carry-over from other donors' samples.

About this clone: Different DNA sequences within this sample yield the same CDR3. The chain couples TRBV5-4 to TRBJ2-1; 7 nucleotides match TRBD2. V shed 0 bases and J 4 bases; nucleotides not matched to a gene: 4. The CDR3 sequence is 15 residues long. Germline V gives CDR1 SGHNT, CDR2 YYREEE (reference sequence). The CDR3 sequence: CASSLGAGTYNEQFF. The CDR3, as DNA: TGTGCCAGCAGCTTGGGAGCGGGAACTTACAATGAGCAGTTCTTC.

This clone has a handful of counts. The gene calls are TRBV10-2 and TRBJ1-1; 7 nucleotides align to TRBD1. Per germline, CDR1 WSHSY and CDR2 SAAADI. The V segment lost 0 bases and the J segment 3 bases; nucleotides outside the gene matches: 7. The CDR3 sequence is 16 residues long. CDR3 DNA: TGCGCCAGCAGTGAGTCGAGGGGGCGGGGGGACACTGAAGCTTTCTTT. Translated: CASSESRGRGDTEAFF.

The V call is TRBV29-1, the J call TRBJ2-5; 9 bases align to TRBD2. The length of the CDR3 is 14 residues. V was pared by 4 bases and J by 5 bases, with 8 bases of the junction left unmatched. Per germline, CDR1 SQVTM and CDR2 ANQGSEA. Here the CDR3 reads CSVGAGGEWETQYF. The CDR3 DNA reads as TGCAGCGTTGGGGCGGGAGGGGAGTGGGAGACCCAGTACTTC.

This rearrangement joins TRBV30 to TRBJ2-1, with 8 positions matching TRBD2. CDR1 and CDR2 from the germline V gene are GTSNPN and SVGIG (reference sequence). V trimming: 2 bases; J trimming: 7 bases; junction bases outside the gene matches: 7. The CDR3 extends over 14 amino acids. Written as DNA, the CDR3 is TGTGCCTGGAGTTTGTCTAGCGGGTTTAATGAGCAGTTCTTC. Translating gives CAWSLSSGFNEQFF. Filled out from reference TRBV30 and TRBJ2-1, the complete variable domain reads SQTIHQWPATLVQPVGSPLSLECTVEGTSNPNLYWYRQAAGRGLQLLFYSVGIGQISSEVPQNLSASRPQDRQFILSSKKLLLSDSGFYLCAWSLSSGFNEQFFGPGTRLTVL.

This clone was detected only a few times. This sequence joins TRBV4-1 and TRBJ1-2, with D perhaps TRBD1 (5 bases). Germline lookup yields CDR1 MGHRA and CDR2 YSYEKL. Trimming cost V 4 bases and J 2 bases, with 11 bases left between them. The CDR3 extends over 14 amino acids. The CDR3 loop is CASSLSGVNYGYTF. The CDR3 region has the DNA TGCGCCAGCAGCCTGTCGGGGGTGAACTATGGCTACACCTTC.

This rearrangement joins TRBV28 to TRBJ2-5; the D is unclear. Near its end, the DNA agrees better with TRBJ2-7, so the J call may be wrong. This CDR3 is 14 amino acids long. Per the germline V gene, CDR1 is MDHEN and CDR2 is SYDVKM. The CDR3 DNA follows: TGTGCCAGCAGTTTAATGAAGTTTTACAGCGAGCAGTACTTC. It is translated as CASSLMKFYSEQYF.

The J gene is TRBJ2-5, the V gene TRBV4-1, with a possible D match to TRBD2 (6 bases). V was trimmed by 1 base and J by 1 base, leaving 13 bases between them. The CDR3 is made up of 16 amino acids. Germline CDR1 and CDR2: MGHRA and YSYEKL. CDR3 sequence: CASSQGSVAAQETQYF. The CDR3 DNA sequence: TGCGCCAGCAGCCAAGGAAGCGTAGCGGCCCAAGAGACCCAGTACTTC.

This chain joins TRBV2 and TRBJ1-4; 7 bases fit TRBD1. With 8 bases clipped from V and 6 bases from J, the junction kept 9 bases outside the gene matches. This CDR3 contains 14 residues. Germline V gene sequence: CDR1 SNHLY, CDR2 FYNNEI. CDR3 sequence: CASRQDRRDEKLFF. DNA of the CDR3: TGTGCCAGCCGGCAGGACAGGAGAGATGAAAAACTGTTTTTT.

J is TRBJ2-1 and V is TRBV7-9; unclear D gene. Trimming stripped 1 base from V and 8 bases from J, with 15 bases between. Germline V gives CDR1 SEHNR, CDR2 FQNEAQ (reference sequence). The length of the CDR3 is 15 residues. The CDR3 nucleotides are TGTGCCAGCAGCTTAGGAGTTACCGACTTAGATGAGCAGTTCTTC. Amino acid sequence: CASSLGVTDLDEQFF.